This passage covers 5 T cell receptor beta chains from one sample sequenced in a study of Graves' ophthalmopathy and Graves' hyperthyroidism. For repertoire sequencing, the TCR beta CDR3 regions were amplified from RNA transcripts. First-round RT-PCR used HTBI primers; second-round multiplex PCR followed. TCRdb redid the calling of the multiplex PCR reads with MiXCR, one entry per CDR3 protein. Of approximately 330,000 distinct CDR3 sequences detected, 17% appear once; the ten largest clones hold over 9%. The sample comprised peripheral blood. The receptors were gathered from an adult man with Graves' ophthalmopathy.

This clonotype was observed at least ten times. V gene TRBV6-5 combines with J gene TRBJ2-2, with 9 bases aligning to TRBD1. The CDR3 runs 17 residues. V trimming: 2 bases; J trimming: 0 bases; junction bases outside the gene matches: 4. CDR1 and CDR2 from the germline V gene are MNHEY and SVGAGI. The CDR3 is CASSYTWDRANTGELFF. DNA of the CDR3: TGTGCCAGCAGTTACACCTGGGACAGGGCGAACACCGGGGAGCTGTTTTTT.

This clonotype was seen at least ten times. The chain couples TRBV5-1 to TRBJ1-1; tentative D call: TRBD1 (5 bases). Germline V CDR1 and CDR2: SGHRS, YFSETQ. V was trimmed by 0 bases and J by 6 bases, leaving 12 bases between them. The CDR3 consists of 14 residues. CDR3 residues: CASSLAQGGAEAFF. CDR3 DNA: TGCGCCAGCAGCTTGGCTCAGGGAGGGGCTGAAGCTTTCTTT. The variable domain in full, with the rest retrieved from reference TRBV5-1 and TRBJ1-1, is KAGVTQTPRYLIKTRGQQVTLSCSPISGHRSVSWYQQTPGQGLQFLFEYFSETQRNKGNFPGRFSGRQFSNSRSEMNVSTLELGDSALYLCASSLAQGGAEAFFGQGTRLTVV.

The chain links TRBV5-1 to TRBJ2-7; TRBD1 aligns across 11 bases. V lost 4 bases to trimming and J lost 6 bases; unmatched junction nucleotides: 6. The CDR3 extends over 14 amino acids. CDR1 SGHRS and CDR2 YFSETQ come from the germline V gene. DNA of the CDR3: TGCGCCAGCAGCGCCGCCGGGACAGGGGGCGAGCAGTACTTC. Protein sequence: CASSAAGTGGEQYF. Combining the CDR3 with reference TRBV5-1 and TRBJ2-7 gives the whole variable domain KAGVTQTPRYLIKTRGQQVTLSCSPISGHRSVSWYQQTPGQGLQFLFEYFSETQRNKGNFPGRFSGRQFSNSRSEMNVSTLELGDSALYLCASSAAGTGGEQYFGPGTRLTVT.

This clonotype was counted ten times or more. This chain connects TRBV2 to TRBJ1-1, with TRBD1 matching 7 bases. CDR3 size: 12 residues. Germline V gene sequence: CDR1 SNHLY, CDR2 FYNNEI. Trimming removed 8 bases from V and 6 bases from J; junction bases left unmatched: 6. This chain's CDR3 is CASGRGLSEAFF. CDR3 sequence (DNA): TGTGCCAGCGGTAGGGGGCTTTCTGAAGCTTTCTTT.

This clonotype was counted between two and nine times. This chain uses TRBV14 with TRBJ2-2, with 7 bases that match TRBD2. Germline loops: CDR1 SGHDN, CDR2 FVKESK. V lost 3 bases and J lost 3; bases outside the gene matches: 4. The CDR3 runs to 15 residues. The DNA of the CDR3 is TGTGCCAGCAGCCAGCGGGAGATTTACACCGGGGAGCTGTTTTTT. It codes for CASSQREIYTGELFF.